This TCR beta chain was recovered during a study of shared clonotypes between healthy human individuals. Whole-study results and caveats: The study generally estimated greater richness for naive than memory subsets.

Trimming stripped 5 bases from V and 0 bases from J, with 13 bases between. The germline V gene has CDR1 SNHLY and CDR2 FYNNEI. The CDR3 is 15 residues long. In regard to this clone: Antigen: not known.

Selected positively for CCR7 and CD45RO-negative, naive CD8 cells excluded terminally differentiated effector memory CD45RA+ cells. On sorted subsets, replicate PCRs used 150 to 250 ng DNA, or some 27,000 T cell genomes. TCRdb keeps only in-frame clones here, not all; method: immunoSEQ multiplex PCR. The profile covers hundreds of thousands of clones, with around 96% appearing a single time and 0.2% to 0.25% taken by the ten largest. The chain employs TRBV2 and TRBJ1-2, with TRBD1 as a possible D gene (5 bases). Sequenced material: naive CD8+ T cells sorted from blood. The TCR sequence derives from a man between 25 and 39 years old in good health. In DNA, the CDR3 is TGTGCCAGCAGTACAACAGGACAACCTAACTATGGCTACACCTTC. This sequence encodes CASSTTGQPNYGYTF.